A single sample gave rise to the 28 T cell receptor beta chains below, sequenced in a study of a mutant IDH1 vaccine in newly diagnosed glioma. Sequencing used immunoSEQ multiplex PCR; TCRdb keeps in-frame clones, though not all of them. This table has over 95,000 clones, roughly 90% appearing once. Time point noted: week 11, during vaccination. Every vaccine dose comprised 300 ug of mutant IDH1 20-mer peptide plus topical imiquimod. Which antigens these TCRs recognize remains unknown. Sequencing was performed on PBMCs, taken from a glioma patient whose treatment included an IDH1 peptide vaccine. The receptor set was obtained from a woman between 50 and 59 years old with glioma.

The chain recombines TRBV5-6 with TRBJ1-1, with D unresolved. The germline V and J ends were trimmed by 2 bases and 11 bases, with 13 bases remaining between them. This CDR3 is built from 12 residues. Germline V gives CDR1 SGHDT, CDR2 YYEEEE. CDR3 amino acids: CASSLSVGMAFF. The CDR3, as DNA: TGTGCCAGCAGCTTATCGGTGGGGATGGCTTTCTTT.

The rearrangement joins TRBV2 to TRBJ2-5; D unresolved. Per the germline V gene, CDR1 is SNHLY and CDR2 is FYNNEI. V was trimmed by 7 bases and J by 4 bases, leaving 10 bases between them. There are 12 residues in the CDR3. The DNA of the CDR3 is TGTGCCAGCACCCCACTCCGAGAGACCCAGTACTTC. Its protein is CASTPLRETQYF.

This rearrangement joins TRBV19 to TRBJ1-4, with 10 positions matching TRBD1. The J segment lost 8 bases and the V segment lost 6 bases, leaving 12 bases of the junction unmatched. The CDR3 has 16 amino acids. Per the germline V gene, CDR1 is LNHDA and CDR2 is SQIVND (reference sequence). CDR3 DNA sequence: TGTGCCAGTAGGAGACAGGGGGCACGTGATGGCGAAAAACTGTTTTTT. Translated: CASRRQGARDGEKLFF.

This rearrangement joins TRBV29-1 to TRBJ2-7; 10 bases are a match to TRBD1. Looked up from germline, CDR1 is SQVTM and CDR2 is ANQGSEA. The CDR3 sequence is 12 residues long. The junction had 4 bases not matched to a gene; V was cut back by 7 bases and J by 4 bases. This chain's CDR3 is CSGTGGDYEQYF. CDR3 coding DNA: TGCAGCGGGACAGGGGGTGATTACGAGCAGTACTTC.

V gene TRBV7-2 combines with J gene TRBJ2-7; TRBD1 agrees at 8 bases. Per the germline V gene, CDR1 is SGHTA and CDR2 is FQGNSA. CDR3 length: 14 residues. V lost 1 base to trimming and J lost 3 bases; unmatched junction nucleotides: 2. CDR3 amino acids: CASSLEDRVYEQYF. The DNA for the CDR3 is TGTGCCAGCAGCTTAGAGGACAGGGTCTACGAGCAGTACTTC. The variable domain in full, completed from reference TRBV7-2 and TRBJ2-7, reads GAGVSQSPSNKVTEKGKDVELRCDPISGHTALYWYRQSLGQGLEFLIYFQGNSAPDKSGLPSDRFSAERTGGSVSTLTIQRTQQEDSAVYLCASSLEDRVYEQYFGPGTRLTVT.

The chain links TRBV13 to TRBJ1-4, with TRBD1 as a possible D gene (5 bases). V lost 4 bases and J lost 7, with 16 bases in between. CDR1 PRHDT and CDR2 FYEKMQ come from the germline V gene (reference sequence). The CDR3 consists of 15 residues. The CDR3 region has the DNA TGTGCCAGCAGCTCAACCGAGGGGCTCTCTGAAAAACTGTTTTTT. It codes for CASSSTEGLSEKLFF.

The chain links TRBV5-5 to TRBJ1-6; D gene uncertain. This CDR3 is 16 amino acids long. From germline, CDR1 is SGHKS and CDR2 YYEKEE (reference sequence). Deletions cut 2 bases from V and 6 bases from J, with 15 bases between. The CDR3 region has the DNA TGTGCCAGCAGCTTAGTTTTTCCCAAGGGTAATTCACCCCTCCACTTT. Its protein product is CASSLVFPKGNSPLHF. The full variable domain, its missing parts supplied by reference TRBV5-5 and TRBJ1-6, is DAGVTQSPTHLIKTRGQQVTLRCSPISGHKSVSWYQQVLGQGPQFIFQYYEKEERGRGNFPDRFSARQFPNYSSELNVNALLLGDSALYLCASSLVFPKGNSPLHFGNGTRLTVT.

Notes on this clone: Other DNA sequences within the sample encode an identical CDR3. The V and J genes are TRBV5-1 and TRBJ2-3; no firm D call. Germline values: CDR1 SGHRS, CDR2 YFSETQ. Trimming removed 0 bases from V and 4 bases from J, with 3 bases in between. This CDR3 has 12 residues. The CDR3: CASSLGADTQYF. As DNA, the CDR3 is TGCGCCAGCAGCTTGGGGGCAGATACGCAGTATTTT. Combining the CDR3 with reference TRBV5-1 and TRBJ2-3 gives the whole variable domain KAGVTQTPRYLIKTRGQQVTLSCSPISGHRSVSWYQQTPGQGLQFLFEYFSETQRNKGNFPGRFSGRQFSNSRSEMNVSTLELGDSALYLCASSLGADTQYFGPGTRLTVL.

V and J are TRBV19 and TRBJ2-1; D possibly corresponds to TRBD2 (5 bases). Deletions cut 3 bases from V and 3 bases from J, with 9 bases between. This CDR3 region has 14 residues. CDR1 LNHDA and CDR2 SQIVND come from the germline V gene (reference sequence). DNA of the CDR3: TGTGCCAGTAGTATCAGCGGCAACTACAATGAGCAGTTCTTC. Amino acids: CASSISGNYNEQFF.

The chain combines TRBV18 with TRBJ2-7; 7 positions match TRBD1. Germline V gene sequence: CDR1 KGHSH, CDR2 LQKENI. The trim removed 3 bases at V and 2 bases at J, leaving 7 bases unmatched. This CDR3 has 15 residues. CDR3 nucleotides: TGTGCCAGCTCACCCGCACAGGGACAGACCTACGAGCAGTACTTC. Encoded protein: CASSPAQGQTYEQYF.

The genes are TRBV5-1 and TRBJ1-2, with D maybe TRBD1 (5 bases). Trimming pared 3 bases from V and 6 bases from J, leaving 18 bases between. The germline V gene has CDR1 SGHRS and CDR2 YFSETQ. This CDR3 spans 15 amino acids. The CDR3 DNA reads TGCGCCAGCAGCTCGGAACCAGGGTTTTTGGATGGCTACACCTTC. It translates to CASSSEPGFLDGYTF.

As DNA, the CDR3 is TGCGCCACCTCGGCAGGGGAACGCGGGAAGGGCGGCTACACCTTC. Translation: CATSAGERGKGGYTF. The J gene is TRBJ1-2, the V gene TRBV10-1, with D possibly matching TRBD1 (6 bases). The CDR3 is 15 amino acids. Trimming shortened V by 10 bases and J by 8 bases, and 26 bases separated the two germline ends. Germline V CDR1 and CDR2: WNHNN, SYGVQD (reference sequence).

The chain uses TRBV6-5 and TRBJ1-2, with D uncertain. Per the germline V gene, CDR1 is MNHEY and CDR2 is SVGAGI. The CDR3 sequence is 14 residues long. V lost 2 bases, J lost 8 bases, and 15 bases lay in between. In nucleotides, the CDR3 is TGTGCCAGCAGTTACGAACATCGAAGTACGGGCTACACCTTC. It encodes CASSYEHRSTGYTF.

The chain carries TRBV30 and TRBJ2-5; D call uncertain. CDR1 is GTSNPN and CDR2 is SVGIG in the germline V gene (reference sequence). This CDR3 contains 12 residues. V shed 4 bases and J shed 5 bases, with 11 bases lying between them. CDR3 residues: CAWISLGETQYF. In DNA form, the CDR3 reads TGTGCCTGGATCAGCCTAGGGGAGACCCAGTACTTC.

This clone has a single count. This chain connects TRBV7-9 to TRBJ2-1, with 10 nucleotides matching TRBD2. The V gene end was trimmed by 5 bases and the J gene end by 4 bases; junction bases not matched to a gene: 2. Germline CDR1 and CDR2: SEHNR and FQNEAQ (reference sequence). This CDR3 has 14 amino acids. In DNA form, the CDR3 reads TGTGCCAGCAGCGCTAGCGGGAGATACAATGAGCAGTTCTTC. Translation: CASSASGRYNEQFF.

The J gene is TRBJ2-3, the V gene TRBV27; no clear D. V lost 5 bases, J lost 0 bases, and 6 bases lay in between. CDR1 and CDR2 (germline): MNHEY, SMNVEV (reference sequence). This CDR3 is built from 13 residues. CDR3 DNA sequence: TGTGCCAGCAGTGCGACTAGCACAGATACGCAGTATTTT. Its translation is CASSATSTDTQYF.

The rearrangement joins TRBV5-1 to TRBJ2-1, with 15 positions matching TRBD2. V lost 4 bases to trimming and J lost 8 bases; unmatched junction nucleotides: 7. The CDR3 has 16 residues. In germline, CDR1 is SGHRS, CDR2 YFSETQ. The CDR3 region is CASSLTRTSGRDEQFF. In nucleotides, the CDR3 is TGCGCCAGCAGCCTCACCCGGACTAGCGGGAGGGATGAGCAGTTCTTC.

This sequence joins TRBV11-2 and TRBJ2-1, with D maybe TRBD1 (6 bases). This CDR3 has 13 residues. With 0 bases removed from V and 7 bases from J, the gap between germline ends came to 7 bases. Germline lookup yields CDR1 SGHAT and CDR2 FQNNGV. The CDR3: CASSLDRGNEQFF. The DNA for the CDR3 is TGTGCCAGCAGCTTAGATAGGGGGAATGAGCAGTTCTTC.

This sequence joins TRBV5-1 and TRBJ2-7; 7 bases map to TRBD2. CDR3 length: 14 amino acids. J lost 6 bases, V lost 0 bases, and 6 bases had no gene match. Germline values: CDR1 SGHRS, CDR2 YFSETQ. CDR3 sequence: CASSLAQTSREQYF. The CDR3 DNA is TGCGCCAGCAGCTTGGCTCAGACTAGCCGCGAGCAGTACTTC. Complete variable domain (other parts from reference TRBV5-1 and TRBJ2-7): KAGVTQTPRYLIKTRGQQVTLSCSPISGHRSVSWYQQTPGQGLQFLFEYFSETQRNKGNFPGRFSGRQFSNSRSEMNVSTLELGDSALYLCASSLAQTSREQYFGPGTRLTVT.

This chain connects TRBV5-1 to TRBJ1-2, with D maybe TRBD1 (6 bases). V shed 4 bases and J shed 0 bases, with 10 bases lying between them. Germline loops: CDR1 SGHRS, CDR2 YFSETQ. This CDR3 is 14 amino acids long. The CDR3 nucleotides read TGCGCCAGCAGCCGGACAGCCGCTAACTATGGCTACACCTTC. The encoded protein is CASSRTAANYGYTF. The variable domain in full, completed from reference TRBV5-1 and TRBJ1-2, reads KAGVTQTPRYLIKTRGQQVTLSCSPISGHRSVSWYQQTPGQGLQFLFEYFSETQRNKGNFPGRFSGRQFSNSRSEMNVSTLELGDSALYLCASSRTAANYGYTFGSGTRLTVV.

The chain combines TRBV5-1 with TRBJ2-7; 7 bases line up with TRBD1. The germline CDR1 and CDR2 sequences are SGHRS and YFSETQ. The CDR3 consists of 14 residues. Trimming cost V 3 bases and J 5 bases; bases outside gene matches: 8. CDR3 nucleotide sequence: TGCGCCAGCAGCTCCGGACAGGTCGGCCACGAGCAGTACTTC. Protein product: CASSSGQVGHEQYF.

This chain connects TRBV19 to TRBJ1-4, with a possible D match to TRBD1 (5 bases). Trimming removed 6 bases at V and 8 bases at J, with 10 bases between. CDR3 length equals 12 residues. Germline V gene lookup returns CDR1 LNHDA and CDR2 SQIVND (reference sequence). CDR3 sequence: CASSPGEEKLFF. As DNA, the CDR3 is TGTGCCAGTAGCCCGGGGGAGGAAAAACTGTTTTTT. Full variable domain (outside the CDR3, taken from reference TRBV19 and TRBJ1-4): DGGITQSPKYLFRKEGQNVTLSCEQNLNHDAMYWYRQDPGQGLRLIYYSQIVNDFQKGDIAEGYSVSREKKESFPLTVTSAQKNPTAFYLCASSPGEEKLFFGSGTQLSVL.

The gene calls are TRBV7-9 and TRBJ2-1; 11 bases are a match to TRBD2. Germline V lookup: CDR1 SEHNR, CDR2 FQNEAQ (reference sequence). The CDR3 loop spans 17 amino acids. Trimming removed 4 bases from V and 0 bases from J; junction bases left unmatched: 5. The DNA for the CDR3 is TGTGCCAGCAGCTCCCGGACTAGCGGGCTCTCCTACAATGAGCAGTTCTTC. Translating gives CASSSRTSGLSYNEQFF. The entire variable domain, with the rest obtained from reference TRBV7-9 and TRBJ2-1, is as follows: DTGVSQNPRHKITKRGQNVTFRCDPISEHNRLYWYRQTLGQGPEFLTYFQNEAQLEKSRLLSDRFSAERPKGSFSTLEIQRTEQGDSAMYLCASSSRTSGLSYNEQFFGPGTRLTVL.

V usage is TRBV4-1 and J usage is TRBJ2-7; D might be TRBD1 (6 bases). V lost 4 bases, J lost 1 base, and 17 bases lay in between. The CDR3 runs 16 residues. CDR1 and CDR2 from the germline V gene are MGHRA and YSYEKL. This CDR3 is CASSRQPGTNSYEQYF. In nucleotides, the CDR3 is TGCGCCAGCAGCCGACAGCCCGGGACAAATTCCTACGAGCAGTACTTC.

The chain has TRBV6-1 and TRBJ1-1; 9 bases are shared with TRBD1. The CDR3 is made up of 15 amino acids. Germline-derived CDR1 and CDR2 are MNHNS and SASEGT. V lost 5 bases, J lost 2 bases, and 6 bases stayed unmatched. The CDR3 nucleotides are TGTGCCAGCAGTCCCAGGACAGGGGTTAACACTGAAGCTTTCTTT. As protein: CASSPRTGVNTEAFF.

V is TRBV13 and J is TRBJ2-2; no clear D. The CDR3 consists of 12 residues. The V gene lost 6 bases and the J gene lost 5 bases, with 7 bases spanning the gap. Germline V gene lookup returns CDR1 PRHDT and CDR2 FYEKMQ (reference sequence). For the CDR3, the DNA is TGTGCCAGCAGTGAGGTGACCGGGGAGCTGTTTTTT. Translated: CASSEVTGELFF.

The chain joins TRBV5-1 to TRBJ2-7; 9 nucleotides align to TRBD2. The CDR3 is 15 amino acids. Germline CDR1 is SGHRS and CDR2 is YFSETQ. V lost 0 bases and J lost 5; bases outside the gene matches: 6. This CDR3 reads CASSLGLAGVDEQYF. The CDR3 DNA follows: TGCGCCAGCAGCTTGGGATTAGCGGGAGTCGACGAGCAGTACTTC.

This chain links TRBV7-3 with TRBJ2-7, with D tentatively TRBD2 (6 bases). V was shortened by 0 bases and J by 5 bases, with 17 bases between the two germline ends. The germline CDR1 and CDR2 sequences are SGHTA and FQGTGA. CDR3 length equals 16 residues. The CDR3 DNA is TGTGCCAGCAGCTTAACTGGGTCGGGAGCGAGGGACGAGCAGTACTTC. It codes for CASSLTGSGARDEQYF.